A selection of T cell receptor beta chains follows, all from one sample in a study of T-cell memory formation after mild COVID-19. TCRdb re-called the 5' RACE reads with MiXCR, one entry per CDR3 protein. Of about 290,000 distinct CDR3 sequences listed, around 15% are singletons. The specimen was PBMCs or a T cell subset sorted from them (not recorded which). Receptors originate from a young man who had mild COVID-19 (a few samples of this study predate the infection). Cell type and time point are not known. CDR3s include the opening cysteine and the closing phenylalanine or tryptophan. The D gene is left open where the match is weak. Expanded clones get a size class; other rows say once, few or many, or leave the size out.

>TRBJ2-7|few|-|TRBV12-3/TRBV12-4
CASSLLLSSDEQYF
TGTGCCAGCAGTTTGTTGTTGAGTTCGGACGAGCAGTACTTC
>TRBJ2-2|few|TRBD2|TRBV20-1
CSARDHGGAAGELFF
TGCAGTGCTAGAGATCACGGGGGGGCCGCCGGGGAGCTGTTTTTT
>TRBJ2-7|-|-|TRBV7-2
CASSPTQGIYEQYF
TGTGCCAGCAGCCCCACGCAGGGGATCTACGAGCAGTACTTC
>TRBJ2-7|few|TRBD1|TRBV7-9
CASSSRGTGSYEQYF
TGTGCCAGCAGCTCCCGCGGGACAGGGTCCTACGAGCAGTACTTC
>TRBJ2-2|-|-|TRBV12-3/TRBV12-4
CASSDGVPGELFF
TGTGCCAGCAGTGACGGGGTACCCGGGGAGCTGTTTTTT
>TRBJ2-2|-|-|TRBV10-3
CATFGLQNNTGELFF
TGTGCCACGTTTGGACTGCAGAATAACACCGGGGAGCTGTTTTTT
>TRBJ2-1|-|TRBD2|TRBV18
CAAERGGGNEQFF
TGTGCCGCGGAGAGGGGCGGGGGTAATGAGCAGTTCTTC
>TRBJ2-1|few|-|TRBV12-3/TRBV12-4
CASSRKGTFNEQFF
TGTGCCAGCAGCCGTAAAGGGACGTTTAATGAGCAGTTCTTC
>TRBJ2-3|-|TRBD2|TRBV7-2
CASSPMTSGGYTQYF
TGTGCCAGCAGCCCCATGACTAGCGGGGGTTATACGCAGTATTTT
>TRBJ1-5|-|-|TRBV12-3/TRBV12-4
CASRPGGVRQPQHF
TGTGCCAGCAGACCCGGGGGGGTCAGGCAGCCCCAGCATTTT
>TRBJ2-3|-|TRBD2|TRBV5-8
CASSLERGGPDTQYF
TGTGCCAGCAGCTTGGAGCGGGGGGGCCCAGATACGCAGTATTTT
>TRBJ2-1|few|TRBD2|TRBV5-1
CASSLVGLAGQPEQFF
TGCGCCAGCAGCTTGGTTGGACTAGCGGGGCAACCTGAGCAGTTCTTC
>TRBJ1-1|-|-|TRBV2
CASSPAALNTEAFF
TGTGCCAGCAGTCCTGCGGCCCTGAACACTGAAGCTTTCTTT
>TRBJ1-1|many|-|TRBV24-1
CATSGGPLEDTEAFF
TGTGCCACCAGTGGGGGGCCTTTGGAGGACACTGAAGCTTTCTTT
>TRBJ1-2|few|-|TRBV20-1
CSARRTEEGKGGYTF
TGCAGTGCTCGACGGACGGAAGAGGGGAAAGGAGGCTACACCTTC
>TRBJ2-5|-|-|TRBV7-2
CASSLGNRMGETQYF
TGTGCCAGCAGCTTAGGGAATCGTATGGGAGAGACCCAGTACTTC
>TRBJ1-6|-|-|TRBV25-1
CASSAASISPLHF
TGTGCCAGCAGTGCCGCCTCGATTTCACCCCTCCACTTT
>TRBJ2-3|-|TRBD2|TRBV5-5
CASSSGAYTDTQYF
TGTGCCAGCTCGAGCGGGGCATACACAGATACGCAGTATTTT
>TRBJ2-5|-|-|TRBV20-1
CSASRSGGFQETQYF
TGCAGTGCTAGTCGGAGTGGGGGGTTCCAAGAGACCCAGTACTTC
>TRBJ2-1|few|-|TRBV11-2
CASSLEGSFTYNEQFF
TGTGCCAGCAGCTTGGAGGGCTCTTTTACCTACAATGAGCAGTTCTTC
>TRBJ1-2|few|-|TRBV5-1
CASSPDASRIYGYTF
TGCGCCAGCAGCCCGGACGCGAGCAGGATCTATGGCTACACCTTC
>TRBJ2-7|many|-|TRBV4-3
CASSQDGRGREQYF
TGCGCCAGCAGCCAAGATGGACGTGGTCGTGAGCAGTACTTC
>TRBJ2-4|few|TRBD2|TRBV11-3
CASSPRTSGDLAKNIQYF
TGTGCCAGCAGCCCCCGGACTAGCGGGGACCTAGCCAAAAACATTCAGTACTTC
>TRBJ1-5|-|-|TRBV6-2/TRBV6-3
CASSKSGPGQPQHF
TGTGCCAGCAGCAAGTCTGGGCCCGGTCAGCCCCAGCATTTT
>TRBJ1-2|many|-|TRBV4-1
CASSRNPGPTNYGYTF
TGCGCCAGCAGCCGTAACCCAGGGCCAACTAACTATGGCTACACCTTC
>TRBJ2-1|few|-|TRBV20-1
CSARVKDRWYLEQFF
TGCAGTGCTAGAGTGAAGGACAGATGGTATCTTGAGCAGTTCTTC
>TRBJ2-1|many|TRBD2|TRBV4-3
CASSQEEGLEYNEQFF
TGCGCCAGCAGCCAAGAGGAGGGACTAGAGTACAATGAGCAGTTCTTC
>TRBJ1-1|many|-|TRBV7-9
CASSYGDTEAFF
TGTGCCAGCAGCTACGGAGACACTGAAGCTTTCTTT
>TRBJ1-2|-|-|TRBV6-1
CASSRSPGVVYGYTF
TGTGCCAGCAGTCGGTCCCCAGGGGTAGTCTATGGCTACACCTTC
>TRBJ2-2|-|-|TRBV5-1
CASSPPFTGLLSSGELFF
TGCGCCAGCAGCCCGCCCTTTACAGGGCTACTTTCCTCCGGGGAGCTGTTTTTT
>TRBJ2-4|few|-|TRBV12-3/TRBV12-4
CASTVTGSSKNIQYF
TGTGCCAGCACCGTAACAGGGTCGTCCAAAAACATTCAGTACTTC
>TRBJ2-1|few|TRBD2|TRBV7-2
CASSHGTSGGVMDEQFF
TGTGCCAGCAGCCACGGGACTAGCGGGGGGGTTATGGATGAGCAGTTCTTC
>TRBJ2-7|few|TRBD1|TRBV10-3
CAISGGQGAYEQYF
TGTGCCATCAGTGGTGGACAGGGGGCCTACGAGCAGTACTTC
>TRBJ1-1|-|-|TRBV5-5
CASSSGPMNTEAFF
TGTGCCAGCAGCTCCGGACCCATGAACACTGAAGCTTTCTTT
>TRBJ1-5|-|-|TRBV15
CATSRVLGPNQPQHF
TGTGCCACCAGCAGAGTCTTAGGTCCCAATCAGCCCCAGCATTTT
>TRBJ1-2|-|-|TRBV4-2
CASSQDRRSYGYTF
TGTGCCAGCAGCCAAGACAGGAGATCCTATGGCTACACCTTC
>TRBJ2-5|-|-|TRBV7-8
CASSLTDPRSETQYF
TGTGCCAGCAGCCTTACCGACCCCCGATCTGAGACCCAGTACTTC
>TRBJ2-5|many|-|TRBV5-1
CASSLGQEQETQYF
TGCGCCAGCAGCTTGGGACAGGAACAAGAGACCCAGTACTTC
>TRBJ1-3|few|-|TRBV5-1
CASSLVAGTGNTIYF
TGCGCCAGCAGCTTGGTTGCAGGGACTGGAAACACCATATATTTT
>TRBJ2-1|few|TRBD2|TRBV9
CASSVTSGGHNEQFF
TGTGCCAGCAGCGTTACTAGCGGGGGCCACAATGAGCAGTTCTTC
>TRBJ1-5|-|-|TRBV12-3/TRBV12-4
CASSSDLESRYNQPQHF
TGTGCCAGCAGTTCCGATTTGGAGTCCCGATACAATCAGCCCCAGCATTTT
>TRBJ2-7|-|-|TRBV5-1
CASSYRTSTYEQYF
TGCGCCAGCAGCTACAGGACCTCGACCTACGAGCAGTACTTC
>TRBJ2-3|-|TRBD2|TRBV5-1
CASSLELAGGVDTQYF
TGCGCCAGCAGCTTGGAGCTAGCGGGGGGGGTAGATACGCAGTATTTT
>TRBJ2-7|-|-|TRBV11-3
CASSLIGASYEQYF
TGTGCCAGCAGCTTAATTGGGGCGTCCTACGAGCAGTACTTC
>TRBJ2-7|few|-|TRBV4-3
CASSQGDSASSYEQYF
TGCGCCAGCAGCCAGGGGGACTCCGCCTCCTCCTACGAGCAGTACTTC
>TRBJ1-5|-|TRBD1|TRBV10-2
CASSEQGLRQPQHF
TGCGCCAGCAGTGAACAGGGGTTGAGGCAGCCCCAGCATTTT
>TRBJ1-5|-|-|TRBV4-3
CASSRGTARQPQHF
TGCGCCAGCAGCCGGGGGACGGCGCGGCAGCCCCAGCATTTT
>TRBJ2-3|-|TRBD2|TRBV20-1
CGARIRLAGGSSTDTQYF
TGCGGTGCTAGAATTCGTCTAGCGGGGGGATCTAGCACAGATACGCAGTATTTT
>TRBJ2-2|few|-|TRBV7-2
CASSLALLAGGTGELFF
TGTGCCAGCAGCTTAGCGCTTCTGGCCGGCGGCACCGGGGAGCTGTTTTTT
>TRBJ2-3|-|TRBD1|TRBV24-1
CATSASGTGEDTQYF
TGTGCCACCAGTGCCTCGGGGACAGGGGAAGATACGCAGTATTTT
>TRBJ2-2|-|-|TRBV4-1
CASSLRKGPDTGELFF
TGCGCCAGCAGCCTCCGAAAGGGGCCCGACACCGGGGAGCTGTTTTTT
>TRBJ2-5|-|-|TRBV5-1
CASSTGQLGQETQYF
TGCGCCAGCAGCACAGGACAATTGGGGCAAGAGACCCAGTACTTC